The clone carrying this TCR beta chain has at least ten counts. Antigen specificity is unknown. Amplification yielded TCR beta CDR3 regions, with RNA transcripts as the source. The HTBI set primed first-round TCR CDR3 RT-PCR. Using its own MiXCR run on the multiplex PCR reads, TCRdb lists one record per CDR3 protein. There are about 400,000 distinct CDR3 sequences in the sample; 15% occur only once, and over 25% lies in the top ten. The source of the sample is a study of T cells in Graves' hyperthyroidism and ophthalmopathy. The study, taken as a whole, reports: Most thyroid clonotypes with frequency above 0.001 were detected in blood.

The CDR3 totals 15 residues. CDR1 is MDHEN and CDR2 is SYDVKM in the germline V gene. V was clipped by 8 bases and J by 3 bases; unmatched bases: 10. The sequenced sample consisted of blood. The chain recombines TRBV28 with TRBJ2-1, with 7 bases that match TRBD2. The receptor's source is a woman aged 30 to 39 with Graves' hyperthyroidism. CDR3 protein: CASQGGPVNYNEQFF. Written as DNA, the CDR3 is TGTGCCAGCCAGGGAGGGCCAGTTAACTACAATGAGCAGTTCTTC.